The entry below describes one T cell receptor beta chain. The data originate from a study of shared clonotypes between healthy human individuals. TCRdb's copy holds only in-frame clones and misses some; the assay was immunoSEQ multiplex PCR. The table lists about 2.4 million clones, 93% of them singletons. The CDR3 has 15 residues. CDR1 SGHAT and CDR2 FQNNGV come from the germline V gene. Losses at the gene ends were 2 bases for V and 5 bases for J; bases not matched to a gene: 7. This TCR was sampled from a man younger than 30 in good health. Some clones in this sample may be carry-over from other donors' samples. The sequencing sample was made of naive CD4+ T cells from PBMCs. The subset was: CD45RA+ positively selected. The chain is built from TRBV11-2 and TRBJ1-2; the match to TRBD1 covers 8 bases. CDR3 in amino acids: CASSLRGQGMYGYTF. CDR3 sequence (DNA): TGTGCCAGCAGCTTACGAGGACAGGGAATGTATGGCTACACCTTC.